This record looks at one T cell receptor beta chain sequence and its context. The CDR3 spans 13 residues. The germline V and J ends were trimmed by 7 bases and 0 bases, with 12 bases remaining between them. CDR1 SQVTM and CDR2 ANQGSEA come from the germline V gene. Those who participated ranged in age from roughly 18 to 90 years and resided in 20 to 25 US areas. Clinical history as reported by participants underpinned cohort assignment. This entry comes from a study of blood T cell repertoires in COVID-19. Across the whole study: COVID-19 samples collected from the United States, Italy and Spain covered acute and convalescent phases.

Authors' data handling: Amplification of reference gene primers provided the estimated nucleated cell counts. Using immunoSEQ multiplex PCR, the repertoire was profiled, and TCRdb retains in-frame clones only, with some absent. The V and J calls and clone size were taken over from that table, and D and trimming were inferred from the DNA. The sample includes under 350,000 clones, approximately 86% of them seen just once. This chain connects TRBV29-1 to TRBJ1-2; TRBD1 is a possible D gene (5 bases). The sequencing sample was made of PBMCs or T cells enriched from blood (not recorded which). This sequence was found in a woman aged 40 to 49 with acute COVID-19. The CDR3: CSAWRGSNYGYTF. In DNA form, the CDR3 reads TGCAGCGCTTGGAGGGGATCTAACTATGGCTACACCTTC.